This TCR beta chain was recorded in a study of cytomegalovirus exposure and HLA in healthy donors. Study-level findings and limits: Researchers reported in a later analysis that common viral pathogens appeared linked to several top clusters.

This CDR3 has 16 residues. Trimming took off 2 bases at V and 1 base at J, with 14 bases between the two ends. Germline CDR1 reads SGHTA; CDR2 reads FQGNSA. The PCR was carried out with 60 Vbeta primers and 13 Jbeta primers. The repertoire was sequenced with immunoSEQ multiplex PCR; TCRdb's copy has only in-frame clones and lacks some. Among 87,000 or so clones listed, roughly three quarters were seen once. A note on this clone: Its matching antigen is unknown.

Material: PBMCs. This chain connects TRBV7-2 to TRBJ1-1; D unclear. This TCR was recovered from a woman in her thirties or forties in good health and CMV-seronegative. The chain's CDR3 is CASSLYVRLGNTEAFF. The CDR3 DNA sequence: TGTGCCAGCAGCTTATACGTACGGCTAGGGAACACTGAAGCTTTCTTT. The variable domain in full, with the rest retrieved from reference TRBV7-2 and TRBJ1-1, is GAGVSQSPSNKVTEKGKDVELRCDPISGHTALYWYRQSLGQGLEFLIYFQGNSAPDKSGLPSDRFSAERTGGSVSTLTIQRTQQEDSAVYLCASSLYVRLGNTEAFFGQGTRLTVV.